This TCR beta chain originates from a study of blood T cell repertoires in COVID-19. Germline CDR1 and CDR2: LNHDA and SQIVND (reference sequence). This CDR3 contains 16 residues. V dropped 8 bases and J dropped 2; count of bases not matched to a gene: 12. In the authors' workflow: Using reference gene primer amplification, nucleated cell counts were estimated. Produced via immunoSEQ multiplex PCR; TCRdb's table is partial and in-frame only. The D gene and trimming were derived from the DNA, and the V and J assignments and clone size from that table. The table records more than 85,000 clones, 80% to 85% of them present only once.

The rearrangement uses TRBV19 and TRBJ2-3, with 8 nucleotides matching TRBD2. The sequence was obtained from a man aged 55 to 70 with acute or convalescent COVID-19. The sequencing input was peripheral blood. CDR3 in DNA: TGTGCCAGTGGGTCGGTAGCGGGGAGATTCACAGATACGCAGTATTTT. Its protein is CASGSVAGRFTDTQYF.